The rows below give T cell receptor beta chains drawn from one sample of a study of response to subunit inactivated influenza vaccine. TCRdb reprocessed the RT-PCR reads via MiXCR and lists one record per CDR3 protein. This sample has 530,000 or so distinct CDR3 sequences; over 9.5% occur once, and the top ten carry roughly a tenth. The sample consisted of PBMCs from blood, taken on the day of vaccination. All receptors derive from a man aged 45-65 years who received an inactivated influenza vaccine. The CDR3 runs from the conserved cysteine through the conserved F or W. Each record gives: D gene, V gene, J gene, clone size, CDR3 protein, CDR3 DNA. The D gene is left open where the match is weak. Clone size is shown for a subset of rows, as once, few, many or a class of expanded clone.

>TRBD1|TRBV7-2|TRBJ2-7|few
CASSLRLPTGANSYEQYF
TGTGCCAGCAGCTTACGGCTACCTACAGGGGCCAACTCCTACGAGCAGTACTTC
>TRBD2|TRBV27|TRBJ2-4|NA
CASSRGLAKKQGAKNIQYF
TGTGCCAGCAGTCGCGGACTAGCGAAAAAGCAGGGGGCCAAAAACATTCAGTACTTC
>TRBD1|TRBV12-3/TRBV12-4|TRBJ1-1|few
CASSRDSQTEAFF
TGTGCCAGCAGCCGGGACAGCCAAACTGAAGCTTTCTTT
>TRBD1|TRBV5-1|TRBJ2-7|few
CASSIAGTGGYEQYF
TGCGCCAGCAGCATAGCCGGGACAGGGGGCTACGAGCAGTACTTC
>NA|TRBV11-2|TRBJ2-5|few
CASSLGQGVWAQYF
TGTGCCAGCAGCTTGGGCCAGGGCGTGTGGGCCCAGTACTTC
>NA|TRBV12-3/TRBV12-4|TRBJ2-7|few
CASSSLRRQMTYEQYF
TGTGCCAGCAGTTCTCTCCGTCGTCAGATGACTTACGAGCAGTACTTC
>NA|TRBV6-5|TRBJ2-1|many
CASSYSSYNEQFF
TGCGCCAGCAGCTATTCCTCCTACAATGAGCAGTTCTTC
>NA|TRBV6-1|TRBJ2-3|few
CASSPGVFADTQYF
TGTGCCAGCAGTCCCGGGGTTTTTGCAGATACGCAGTATTTT
>TRBD2|TRBV6-5|TRBJ2-2|NA
CASSSLRGGSVELFF
TGTGCCAGCAGTTCCCTCCGCGGGGGTAGTGTGGAGCTGTTTTTT
>NA|TRBV5-1|TRBJ2-1|many
CASSFTGPSNEQFF
TGCGCCAGCAGCTTCACGGGCCCCTCCAATGAGCAGTTCTTC
>NA|TRBV20-1|TRBJ1-2|few
CSALVYTF
TGCAGTGCTTTGGTCTACACCTTC
>NA|TRBV12-3/TRBV12-4|TRBJ1-1|few
CASSNLGLMNTEAFF
TGTGCCAGCAGCAACCTGGGACTGATGAACACTGAAGCTTTCTTT
>TRBD2|TRBV20-1|TRBJ2-1|once
CRAGARWDNEQFF
TGCAGAGCGGGGGCGAGGTGGGACAATGAGCAGTTCTTC
>NA|TRBV9|TRBJ1-3|NA
CASTLGGGNTIYF
TGTGCCAGCACCCTAGGAGGGGGAAACACCATATATTTT
>NA|TRBV5-1|TRBJ2-5|NA
CASSLTGKQETQYF
TGCGCCAGCAGCTTGACCGGGAAACAAGAGACCCAGTACTTC
>NA|TRBV3-1|TRBJ2-7|NA
CASSFTGQSPYEQYF
TGTGCCAGCAGTTTCACGGGACAAAGTCCCTACGAGCAGTACTTC
>NA|TRBV20-1|TRBJ2-2|many
CSAERGRAGELFF
TGCAGTGCGGAGAGGGGAAGGGCTGGGGAGCTGTTTTTT
>TRBD1|TRBV6-1|TRBJ2-5|once
CASSPRTGGETQYF
TGTGCCAGCAGCCCCAGGACAGGGGGCGAGACCCAGTACTTC
>TRBD1|TRBV6-2/TRBV6-3|TRBJ2-1|few
CASTRDRGNEQFF
TGTGCCAGCACCCGGGACAGGGGAAATGAGCAGTTCTTC
>NA|TRBV10-3|TRBJ1-1|few
CAISEASQMNTEAFF
TGTGCCATCAGTGAGGCTAGTCAGATGAACACTGAAGCTTTCTTT
>TRBD1|TRBV15|TRBJ2-1|few
CATSRARGLYNEQFF
TGTGCCACCAGCAGAGCCAGGGGGCTTTACAATGAGCAGTTCTTC
>TRBD2|TRBV20-1|TRBJ2-7|NA
CSARNIAGGLHYEQYF
TGCAGTGCTAGGAACATAGCGGGAGGGTTACACTACGAGCAGTACTTC
>NA|TRBV9|TRBJ2-1|NA
CASSVGGADEQFF
TGTGCCAGCAGCGTTGGGGGGGCCGATGAGCAGTTCTTC